These 26 T cell receptor beta chains originate from one sample sequenced in a study of untreated major depressive disorder (dated by TCRdb to 2017 to 2018). The library was made by the immunoSEQ multiplex PCR assay. Here the immuneACCESS table is served through TCRdb, limited to in-frame sequences with V and J called. Missing clones are a known gap in these copies; in checked studies unresolved V genes cover under half, and the rest lacks a known reason. In this sample the table shows 20,000 or so clones, about 84% of which occur a single time. The ten top clones hold roughly 0.82% of the sample. Sequencing was done on a sample of CD4+ T cells from PBMCs. The receptor source for this set is a woman aged 25-40 years in good health.

This rearrangement joins TRBV19 to TRBJ1-3; D is uncertain. Trimming removed 3 bases from V and 0 bases from J, with 9 bases in between. The CDR3 spans 15 residues. Per germline, CDR1 LNHDA and CDR2 SQIVND (reference sequence). For the CDR3, the DNA is TGTGCCAGTAGTATTTCAGTCGACTCTGGAAACACCATATATTTT. Its translation is CASSISVDSGNTIYF.

The chain uses TRBV7-2 and TRBJ2-2; D perhaps matches TRBD1 (5 bases). Trimming pared 1 base from V and 2 bases from J, leaving 8 bases between. From germline, CDR1 is SGHTA and CDR2 FQGNSA. CDR3 size: 15 residues. Here the CDR3 reads CASSLDRLNTGELFF. In DNA, the CDR3 is TGTGCCAGCAGCTTAGACAGGCTAAACACCGGGGAGCTGTTTTTT. The whole variable domain, remainder taken from reference TRBV7-2 and TRBJ2-2, is GAGVSQSPSNKVTEKGKDVELRCDPISGHTALYWYRQSLGQGLEFLIYFQGNSAPDKSGLPSDRFSAERTGGSVSTLTIQRTQQEDSAVYLCASSLDRLNTGELFFGEGSRLTVL.

The gene calls are TRBV10-2 and TRBJ1-1, with D possibly TRBD1 on 6 matching bases. The germline gives CDR1 WSHSY, CDR2 SAAADI. Trimming removed 7 bases at V and 2 bases at J, with 11 bases between. CDR3 length equals 13 residues. The CDR3, as DNA: TGCGCCAGCACCGAGGGGGGAAACACTGAAGCTTTCTTT. This translates into CASTEGGNTEAFF.

The table lists this clone with a count of one. V gene TRBV21-1 combines with J gene TRBJ2-7; the table assigns TRBD2, which was not confirmed against the DNA. TRBV21-1 is an annotated pseudogene. The CDR3 totals 16 residues. CDR3 residues: CASSTPFRLAYYEQYF. Written as DNA, the CDR3 is TGTGCCAGCAGCACCCCGTTTCGGCTAGCGTACTACGAGCAGTACTTC.

The CDR3 nucleotides are TGTGCCAGCAGCCAAAGACTAGCGGACTCCTACAATGAGCAGTTCTTC. Its translation is CASSQRLADSYNEQFF. The chain recombines TRBV4-2 with TRBJ2-1; 9 positions agree with TRBD2. CDR1 is LGHNA and CDR2 is YNFKEQ in the germline V gene. With V trimmed by 2 bases and J by 0 bases, 2 bases remained unmatched. CDR3 length equals 16 residues.

DNA of the CDR3: TGTGCCAGCACTTCAACGACCCTAGGGCAGTACTTC. It yields the protein CASTSTTLGQYF. The chain joins TRBV28 to TRBJ2-7, with D uncertain. V gave up 7 bases and J gave up 9 bases, with 16 bases separating them. Germline values: CDR1 MDHEN, CDR2 SYDVKM. The CDR3 loop spans 12 amino acids.

The chain is built from TRBV7-9 and TRBJ2-7; 8 positions match TRBD2. This CDR3 is 14 amino acids long. Germline V CDR1 and CDR2: SEHNR, FQNEAQ (reference sequence). J gave up 5 bases and V 1 base, and 4 bases lay outside the gene matches. This chain's CDR3 is CASSLGGRWDEQYF. CDR3 nucleotide sequence: TGTGCCAGCAGCTTAGGCGGGAGGTGGGACGAGCAGTACTTC.

This clone was observed once. The chain employs TRBV4-2 and TRBJ2-1; 15 bases are shared with TRBD2. CDR1 is LGHNA and CDR2 is YNFKEQ in the germline V gene. Losses at the gene ends were 0 bases for V and 9 bases for J; bases not matched to a gene: 12. This CDR3 has 19 amino acids. The DNA for the CDR3 is TGTGCCAGCAGCCAAGATTCTCCGGGACTAGCGGGGGGAGGGGGTGAGCAGTTCTTC. It is translated as CASSQDSPGLAGGGGEQFF.

The V gene is TRBV28, the J gene TRBJ2-1; TRBD2 is a possible D gene (10 bases). Germline V gene lookup returns CDR1 MDHEN and CDR2 SYDVKM. Trimming shortened V by 4 bases and J by 6 bases, and 25 bases separated the two germline ends. CDR3 length: 18 residues. This chain's CDR3 is CASSSGQGKREGLNEQFF. CDR3 DNA: TGTGCCAGCAGTTCGGGACAGGGTAAGCGGGAGGGCCTCAATGAGCAGTTCTTC.

The V gene is TRBV11-2, the J gene TRBJ2-1, with 11 nucleotides matching TRBD2. Losses at the gene ends were 4 bases for V and 8 bases for J; bases not matched to a gene: 7. The CDR3 totals 15 residues. CDR1 is SGHAT and CDR2 is FQNNGV in the germline V gene. CDR3 protein: CASSSLAGGPYEQFF. For the CDR3, the DNA is TGTGCCAGCAGCTCATTAGCGGGAGGGCCGTATGAGCAGTTCTTC.

V is TRBV5-1 and J is TRBJ1-2; no definite D call. Deletions cut 2 bases from V and 5 bases from J, with 13 bases between. The germline gives CDR1 SGHRS, CDR2 YFSETQ. The CDR3 runs to 14 residues. As DNA, the CDR3 is TGCGCCAGCAGCTTAAATAGTGGATGGTATGGCTACACCTTC. It codes for CASSLNSGWYGYTF.

This clone was recorded only once. The chain links TRBV28 to TRBJ2-3; possible D gene TRBD1, 5 bases. This CDR3 spans 17 amino acids. The germline V gene has CDR1 MDHEN and CDR2 SYDVKM. V lost 5 bases, J lost 5 bases, and 23 bases lay in between. The CDR3: CASSHAQGYLPIDTQYF. The CDR3 DNA reads TGTGCCAGCAGTCATGCTCAGGGATACCTCCCTATAGATACGCAGTATTTT.

This chain uses TRBV25-1 with TRBJ2-7, with 9 bases lining up with TRBD1. V gave up 6 bases and J gave up 6 bases; unmatched junction bases: 6. Germline V lookup: CDR1 MGHDK, CDR2 SYGVNS. The CDR3 covers 13 residues. CDR3 amino acids: CASRDTGGAEQYF. The CDR3 region has the DNA TGTGCCAGCAGAGATACAGGGGGCGCCGAGCAGTACTTC.

The rearrangement uses TRBV6-1 and TRBJ1-6; TRBD1 might be the D (5 bases). Trimming removed 6 bases from V and 7 bases from J, with 10 bases in between. The CDR3 runs 13 residues. Per the germline V gene, CDR1 is MNHNS and CDR2 is SASEGT. CDR3 coding DNA: TGTGCCAGCAGACCTGACAGAAATTCACCCCTCCACTTT. It encodes CASRPDRNSPLHF.

V usage is TRBV5-1 and J usage is TRBJ1-4; D is unresolved. CDR1 and CDR2 from the germline V gene are SGHRS and YFSETQ. This CDR3 comprises 14 residues. The V gene lost 1 base and the J gene lost 0 bases, with 4 bases spanning the gap. The CDR3 DNA is TGCGCCAGCAGCTTGCTAGCAACTAATGAAAAACTGTTTTTT. Protein: CASSLLATNEKLFF.

The chain couples TRBV19 to TRBJ2-1, with D unresolved. V lost 1 base, J lost 0 bases, and 13 bases lay in between. The germline V gene has CDR1 LNHDA and CDR2 SQIVND (reference sequence). This CDR3 is 17 amino acids long. The CDR3, as DNA: TGTGCCAGTAGTATAGCCGGGCATTCGAGCTCCTACAATGAGCAGTTCTTC. It is translated as CASSIAGHSSSYNEQFF. The variable domain in full, with the rest retrieved from reference TRBV19 and TRBJ2-1, is DGGITQSPKYLFRKEGQNVTLSCEQNLNHDAMYWYRQDPGQGLRLIYYSQIVNDFQKGDIAEGYSVSREKKESFPLTVTSAQKNPTAFYLCASSIAGHSSSYNEQFFGPGTRLTVL.

The genes are TRBV29-1 and TRBJ2-7; D might be TRBD1 (6 bases). This CDR3 has 12 residues. The germline gives CDR1 SQVTM, CDR2 ANQGSEA. The V gene lost 3 bases and the J gene lost 4 bases, with 10 bases spanning the gap. DNA of the CDR3: TGCAGCGTTGACAGGGGCGGGTACGAGCAGTACTTC. Residues: CSVDRGGYEQYF.

CDR3 sequence: CSVSDAPDSVTREAFF. The CDR3 coding sequence is TGCAGCGTCTCGGACGCTCCAGACTCGGTGACCCGTGAAGCTTTCTTT. The chain links TRBV29-1 to TRBJ1-1, with D unclear. Between the trimmed V and J ends, which lost 6 bases and 7 bases, there was a span of 27 bases. Germline CDR1 SQVTM, CDR2 ANQGSEA. CDR3 length equals 16 residues.

This rearrangement joins TRBV5-6 to TRBJ2-5; 7 positions match TRBD2. Germline CDR1 SGHDT, CDR2 YYEEEE. The CDR3 covers 14 residues. V lost 0 bases to trimming and J lost 5 bases; unmatched junction nucleotides: 4. CDR3 region: CASSLVVSGETQYF. Written as DNA, the CDR3 is TGTGCCAGCAGCTTGGTGGTTAGCGGGGAGACCCAGTACTTC. Full variable domain (remainder filled in from reference TRBV5-6 and TRBJ2-5): DAGVTQSPTHLIKTRGQQVTLRCSPKSGHDTVSWYQQALGQGPQFIFQYYEEEERQRGNFPDRFSGHQFPNYSSELNVNALLLGDSALYLCASSLVVSGETQYFGPGTRLLVL.

This sequence joins TRBV13 and TRBJ2-2, with D possibly being TRBD2 (5 bases). The germline V gene encodes CDR1 PRHDT and CDR2 FYEKMQ (reference sequence). The CDR3 spans 13 residues. Trimming pared 5 bases from V and 6 bases from J, leaving 10 bases between. CDR3 DNA sequence: TGTGCCAGCAGCCTCCCGAGGGCCGGGGAGCTGTTTTTT. Encoded protein: CASSLPRAGELFF. Variable domain in full (rest from reference TRBV13 and TRBJ2-2): AAGVIQSPRHLIKEKRETATLKCYPIPRHDTVYWYQQGPGQDPQFLISFYEKMQSDKGSIPDRFSAQQFSDYHSELNMSSLELGDSALYFCASSLPRAGELFFGEGSRLTVL.

The chain uses TRBV4-1 and TRBJ1-1; a possible D gene is TRBD1 (5 bases). The CDR3 length is 15 residues. Trimming pared 1 base from V and 1 base from J, leaving 10 bases between. Germline CDR1 is MGHRA and CDR2 is YSYEKL. The DNA of the CDR3 is TGCGCCAGCAGCCAAGTTGGGACCCAGAACACTGAAGCTTTCTTT. Its protein is CASSQVGTQNTEAFF.

Only a few counts were recorded for this clone. The chain carries TRBV2 and TRBJ2-7; D is possibly TRBD2 (5 bases). Per the germline V gene, CDR1 is SNHLY and CDR2 is FYNNEI. Trimming shortened V by 7 bases and J by 0 bases, and 13 bases separated the two germline ends. The length of the CDR3 is 14 residues. CDR3 in amino acids: CASKERTYSYEQYF. The CDR3 bases are TGTGCCAGCAAAGAGAGGACTTACTCCTACGAGCAGTACTTC.

This chain connects TRBV7-2 to TRBJ1-1; D gene unclear. CDR3 length: 14 residues. V gave up 3 bases and J gave up 5 bases, with 13 bases separating them. CDR1 and CDR2 (germline): SGHTA, FQGNSA. CDR3 bases: TGTGCCAGCAGCTTCTCAGTGTTAGGGACTGAAGCTTTCTTT. This translates into CASSFSVLGTEAFF.

The chain joins TRBV27 to TRBJ2-5; 9 nucleotides align to TRBD1. The junction had 6 bases not matched to a gene; V was cut back by 5 bases and J by 5 bases. Germline CDR1 and CDR2: MNHEY and SMNVEV (reference sequence). The CDR3 runs to 14 residues. CDR3 coding DNA: TGTGCCAGCAGTCTCTGGACAGGGGAGGAGACCCAGTACTTC. Translated, it gives CASSLWTGEETQYF.

The chain is built from TRBV28 and TRBJ2-4; possibly TRBD2 for D (6 bases). Trimming took 5 bases from V and 8 from J, leaving 16 bases between them. This CDR3 region has 14 residues. Germline V CDR1 and CDR2: MDHEN, SYDVKM. The DNA of the CDR3 is TGTGCCAGCAGTACAAGGGTGGGGGGTGACATTCAGTACTTC. Translation gives CASSTRVGGDIQYF.

The V gene is TRBV9, the J gene TRBJ2-1; the D is unclear. CDR1 is SGDLS and CDR2 is YYNGEE in the germline V gene. Trimming shortened V by 3 bases and J by 7 bases, and 11 bases separated the two germline ends. This CDR3 comprises 13 residues. As DNA, the CDR3 is TGTGCCAGCAGCGGCCGACCGCAGAATGAGCAGTTCTTC. Translation gives CASSGRPQNEQFF. Full variable domain (remainder filled in from reference TRBV9 and TRBJ2-1): DSGVTQTPKHLITATGQRVTLRCSPRSGDLSVYWYQQSLDQGLQFLIQYYNGEERAKGNILERFSAQQFPDLHSELNLSSLELGDSALYFCASSGRPQNEQFFGPGTRLTVL.